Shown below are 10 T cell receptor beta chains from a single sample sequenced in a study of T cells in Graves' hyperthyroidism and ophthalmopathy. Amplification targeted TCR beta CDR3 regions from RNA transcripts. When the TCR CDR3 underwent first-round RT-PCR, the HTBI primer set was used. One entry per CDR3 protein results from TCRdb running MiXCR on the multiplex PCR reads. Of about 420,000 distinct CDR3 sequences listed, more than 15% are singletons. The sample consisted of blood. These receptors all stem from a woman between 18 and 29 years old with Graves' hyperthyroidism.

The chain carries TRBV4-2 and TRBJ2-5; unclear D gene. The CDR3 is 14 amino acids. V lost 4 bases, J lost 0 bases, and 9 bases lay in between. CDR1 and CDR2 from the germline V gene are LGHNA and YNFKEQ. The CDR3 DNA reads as TGTGCCAGCAGCCTAATTGTGTACCAAGAGACCCAGTACTTC. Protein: CASSLIVYQETQYF.

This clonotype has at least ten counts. CDR3 bases: TGTGCCAGCAGTTTACGGGGCCAAGGGGGCTACACCTTC. Amino acids: CASSLRGQGGYTF. The V gene is TRBV12-3 or TRBV12-4, the J gene TRBJ1-2, with a tentative D call TRBD1 (5 bases). The CDR3 is made up of 13 amino acids. Between the trimmed V and J ends, which lost 2 bases and 8 bases, there was a span of 12 bases.

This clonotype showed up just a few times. The CDR3 DNA sequence: TGTGCCAGCAGCGACTCCGGCCTCTTGGAAACTGAAGCTTTCTTT. Its translation: CASSDSGLLETEAFF. The rearrangement uses TRBV12-3 or TRBV12-4 and TRBJ1-1; D is uncertain. The V end lost 6 bases, the J end lost 5 bases, and 19 bases lay between the germline ends. The CDR3 sequence is 15 residues long.

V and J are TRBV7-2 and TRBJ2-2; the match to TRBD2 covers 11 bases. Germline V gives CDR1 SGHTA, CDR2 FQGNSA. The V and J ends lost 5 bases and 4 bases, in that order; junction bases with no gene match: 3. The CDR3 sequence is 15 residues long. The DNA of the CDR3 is TGTGCCAGCAGCATGACTAGCGGGGTCACCGGGGAGCTGTTTTTT. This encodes CASSMTSGVTGELFF.

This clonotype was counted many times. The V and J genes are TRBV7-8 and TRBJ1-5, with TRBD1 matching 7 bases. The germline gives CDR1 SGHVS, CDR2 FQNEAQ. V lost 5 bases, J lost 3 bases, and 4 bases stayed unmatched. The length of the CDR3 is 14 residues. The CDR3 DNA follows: TGTGCCAGCAGCCGGGACAGCTTCAATCAGCCCCAGCATTTT. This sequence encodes CASSRDSFNQPQHF.

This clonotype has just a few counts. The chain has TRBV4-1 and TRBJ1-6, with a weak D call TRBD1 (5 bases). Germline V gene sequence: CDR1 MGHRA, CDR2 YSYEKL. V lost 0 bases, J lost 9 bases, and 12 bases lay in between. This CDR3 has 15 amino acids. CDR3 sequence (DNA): TGCGCCAGCAGCCAAGATTCGGGGCATTTTTCACCCCTCCACTTT. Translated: CASSQDSGHFSPLHF.

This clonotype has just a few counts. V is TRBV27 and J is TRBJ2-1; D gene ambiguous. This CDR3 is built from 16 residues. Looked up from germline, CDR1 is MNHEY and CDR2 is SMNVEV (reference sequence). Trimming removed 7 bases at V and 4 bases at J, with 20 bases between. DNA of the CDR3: TGTGCCAGCAATGCCCTTAGTTCCGGCGTATACAATGAGCAGTTCTTC. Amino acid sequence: CASNALSSGVYNEQFF.

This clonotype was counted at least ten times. The CDR3 here is CASSFLSTEAFF. DNA for the CDR3: TGTGCCAGCAGCTTTTTGTCTACTGAAGCTTTCTTT. The rearrangement uses TRBV5-6 and TRBJ1-1, with D unclear. The CDR3 is 12 amino acids. CDR1 SGHDT and CDR2 YYEEEE come from the germline V gene. V shed 2 bases and J shed 5 bases, with 7 bases lying between them.

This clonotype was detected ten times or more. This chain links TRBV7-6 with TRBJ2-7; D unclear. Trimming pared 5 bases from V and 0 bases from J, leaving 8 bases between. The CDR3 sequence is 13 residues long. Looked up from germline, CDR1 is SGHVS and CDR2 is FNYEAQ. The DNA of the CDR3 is TGTGCCAGCAGCCGTACTAACTCCTACGAGCAGTACTTC. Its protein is CASSRTNSYEQYF.

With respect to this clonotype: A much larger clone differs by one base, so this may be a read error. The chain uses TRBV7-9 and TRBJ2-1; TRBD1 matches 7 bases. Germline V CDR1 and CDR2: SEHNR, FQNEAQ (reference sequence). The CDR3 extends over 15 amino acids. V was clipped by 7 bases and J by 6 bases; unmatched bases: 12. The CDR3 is CASTPGQELSNEQFF. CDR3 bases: TGTGCCAGCACCCCCGGACAGGAGCTATCCAATGAGCAGTTCTTC.